This is a list of T cell receptor beta chains from one sample in a study of T cells and Merkel cell carcinoma outcomes. Sequencing was performed with immunoSEQ multiplex PCR; in TCRdb, only in-frame clones are kept and a portion is missing. The sample has 12,000 to 15,000 clones; more than 90% are singletons. Sequencing was carried out using tumor tissue from Merkel cell carcinoma. These receptors all come from a human donor with Merkel cell carcinoma. Each CDR3 is given with its conserved first and last residue. A D gene is named only where the DNA matches it firmly. For some rows the clone size is stated as once, few or many, or as a class when expanded; others skip it.

J | V | size | D | DNA | CDR3
TRBJ1-2 | TRBV5-1 | . | . | TGCGCCAGCAGCTTCGGTTCAGGGAACTATGGCTACACCTTC | CASSFGSGNYGYTF
TRBJ2-1 | TRBV5-1 | . | . | TGCGCCAGCAGCGTCCGTGTGGGAAGCAATGAGCAGTTCTTC | CASSVRVGSNEQFF
TRBJ2-2 | TRBV29-1 | . | TRBD1 | TGCAGCGTCGCCGGGACAGGGGGCGGGGAGCTGTTTTTT | CSVAGTGGGELFF
TRBJ2-3 | TRBV2 | . | TRBD2 | TGTGCCAGCAAGGCGGGAGTCGACGCAGATACGCAGTATTTT | CASKAGVDADTQYF
TRBJ1-5 | TRBV7-9 | once | . | TGTGCCAGCAGCTTAGCTTCCTCGGGGGAGCCCCAGCATTTT | CASSLASSGEPQHF
TRBJ1-5 | TRBV6-5 | once | . | TGTGCCAGCAGACTCGGGACAAATCAGCCCCAGCATTTT | CASRLGTNQPQHF
TRBJ1-4 | TRBV7-8 | . | . | TGTGCCAGCAGCCGGCGAGGAGCAACTAATGAAAAACTGTTTTTT | CASSRRGATNEKLFF
TRBJ1-5 | TRBV19 | . | . | TGTGCTAGTAGTAAGGGGGGGGGCAATCAGCCCCAGCATTTT | CASSKGGGNQPQHF
TRBJ2-7 | TRBV21-1 | . | . | TGTGCCAGCAGCACATGCGCGGGGAACTACGAGCAGTACTTC | CASSTCAGNYEQYF
TRBJ2-5 | TRBV18 | . | . | TGTGCCAGCTCACCACGGGGACCCCAAGAGACCCAGTACTTC | CASSPRGPQETQYF
TRBJ1-5 | TRBV23-1 | once | TRBD1 | TGCGCCAACACAAGAGACAGGGTCGATGGCAATCAGCCCCAGCATTTT | CANTRDRVDGNQPQHF
TRBJ2-7 | TRBV2 | . | TRBD2 | TGTGCCAGCAGTGAAGCGGGGGGGATCTCCTACGAGCAGTACTTC | CASSEAGGISYEQYF
TRBJ2-5 | TRBV28 | . | TRBD1 | TGTGCCAGCAGTTCCTGGGACAGGGATCAAGAGACCCAGTACTTC | CASSSWDRDQETQYF
TRBJ2-5 | TRBV5-1 | . | . | TGCGCCAGCAGCTTGGCCCCACGGGAGACCCAGTACTTC | CASSLAPRETQYF
TRBJ2-3 | TRBV5-1 | . | TRBD1 | TGCGCCAGCAACACGACAGGGGACACAGATACGCAGTATTTT | CASNTTGDTDTQYF
TRBJ2-7 | TRBV4-3 | . | . | TGCGCCAGCAGCCTTCAGCGGCTCTCCTACGAGCAGTACTTC | CASSLQRLSYEQYF
TRBJ2-5 | TRBV27 | . | . | TGTGCCAGCAGTCCAAATATTGGACCAGAGACTCAGTACTTC | CASSPNIGPETQYF
TRBJ2-5 | TRBV4-2 | . | . | TGTGCCAGCAGCCTCAGACGGGGAAATAGCCAAGAGACCCAGTACTTC | CASSLRRGNSQETQYF
TRBJ2-2 | TRBV18 | . | TRBD1 | TGTGCCAGCTCACACCCTGGACAGGTAGCCGGGGAGTTGTTTTTT | CASSHPGQVAGELFF
TRBJ2-7 | TRBV6-5 | few | . | TGTGCCACCTTAAGTGGGGGCTACGAGCAGTACTTC | CATLSGGYEQYF
TRBJ1-1 | TRBV5-1 | . | . | TGCGCCAGCAGCTTCCAGGGAAACACTGAAGCTTTCTTT | CASSFQGNTEAFF
TRBJ2-6 | TRBV5-1 | . | TRBD1 | TGCGCCAGCAGCTGGGACAGGGGAAGGAGTGGGGCCAACGTCCTGACTTTC | CASSWDRGRSGANVLTF
TRBJ1-5 | TRBV5-6 | . | . | TGTGCCAGCAGCTTAAAGCCGGGGCCCCAGCATTTT | CASSLKPGPQHF
TRBJ1-1 | TRBV5-1 | . | . | TGCGCCAGCAACGAGGGGGTTGAAGCTTTCTTT | CASNEGVEAFF
TRBJ2-4 | TRBV7-3 | few | . | TGTGCCAGCGGAGAAAGTGGTAGCATTCAGTACTTC | CASGESGSIQYF
TRBJ2-3 | TRBV29-1 | . | . | TGCAGCGTTGAGGGTTCTAGGTATACGCAGTATTTT | CSVEGSRYTQYF
TRBJ2-1 | TRBV18 | . | TRBD2 | TGTGCCAGCTCACCAAGGCTAGCGGGAGTCAGTTACAATGAGCAATTCTTC | CASSPRLAGVSYNEQFF
TRBJ2-7 | TRBV11-3 | once | . | TGTGCCAGCAGCCGCGGGACCGCACCCTACGAGCAGTACTTC | CASSRGTAPYEQYF
TRBJ2-3 | TRBV5-1 | once | . | TGCGCCAGCAGCGGCCAGGAGCGATACACAGATACGCAGTATTTT | CASSGQERYTDTQYF
TRBJ1-3 | TRBV18 | . | . | TGTGCCAGCTCACCACTTCGGGGCCCAGGAGGAAACACCATATATTTT | CASSPLRGPGGNTIYF
TRBJ1-5 | TRBV19 | . | . | TGTGCCAGTAGTCCTCAGGGTCCGCAGCCCCAGCATTTT | CASSPQGPQPQHF
TRBJ2-1 | TRBV29-1 | . | TRBD1 | TGCAGCGTAGGAAGGACGGGACAGGGGGCTGGTGAGCAGTTCTTC | CSVGRTGQGAGEQFF
TRBJ1-4 | TRBV15 | . | TRBD1 | TGTGCCACCAGCAGAGAGGCCCCCGGGACAGGGGGCGAAAAACTGTTTTTT | CATSREAPGTGGEKLFF
TRBJ1-1 | TRBV5-4 | . | . | TGTGCCAGCAGCTTGGACGGAAAACCTCCTTACACTGAAGCTTTCTTT | CASSLDGKPPYTEAFF
TRBJ1-6 | TRBV7-8 | once | . | TGTGCCAGCAGCCATAAGATTCGGCCCCTCCACTTT | CASSHKIRPLHF
TRBJ2-7 | TRBV7-2 | . | . | TGTGCCAGCAGCAAGACCTATACGAGCTCCTACGAGCAGTACTTC | CASSKTYTSSYEQYF
TRBJ2-7 | TRBV29-1 | . | . | TGCAGCGTTGCTTCGGGCTACGAGCAGTACTTC | CSVASGYEQYF
TRBJ1-2 | TRBV9 | . | . | TGTGCCAGCAGCCAGAGTGGGGCCGGGGGCTACACCTTC | CASSQSGAGGYTF
TRBJ2-1 | TRBV5-4 | . | . | TGTGCCAGCAGCTCCCCTGGTGCCTCCTACAATGAGCAGTTCTTC | CASSSPGASYNEQFF
TRBJ2-1 | TRBV11-2 | . | . | TGTGCCAGCAGCTTAGAACTAGGAGGGAATGAGCAGTTCTTC | CASSLELGGNEQFF
TRBJ2-3 | TRBV7-9 | . | . | TGTGCCAGCAGCTTCAACTGGGGCTCTGAAGATACGCAGTATTTT | CASSFNWGSEDTQYF
TRBJ1-1 | TRBV28 | . | . | TGTGCCAGCAGTCCCCCGGCCGACACTGAAGCTTTCTTT | CASSPPADTEAFF
TRBJ1-1 | TRBV5-1 | . | . | TGCGCCAGCAGCACCCGAGAGGGAGGCATTGAAGCTTTCTTT | CASSTREGGIEAFF
TRBJ2-2 | TRBV4-1 | few | . | TGCGCCAGCAGCCAAGCTAAAGGACACCCGAACACCGGGGAGCTGTTTTTT | CASSQAKGHPNTGELFF
TRBJ1-3 | TRBV5-4 | few | . | TGTGCCAGCGGGGATTTCTCTGGAAACACCATATATTTT | CASGDFSGNTIYF
TRBJ2-7 | TRBV11-2 | . | . | TGTGCCAGCAGCTTAACAGGGCCTTACGAGCAGTACTTC | CASSLTGPYEQYF
TRBJ2-5 | TRBV4-2 | . | . | TGTGCCAGCAGCCAAGGGGGGAAATGGGAGACCCAGTACTTC | CASSQGGKWETQYF